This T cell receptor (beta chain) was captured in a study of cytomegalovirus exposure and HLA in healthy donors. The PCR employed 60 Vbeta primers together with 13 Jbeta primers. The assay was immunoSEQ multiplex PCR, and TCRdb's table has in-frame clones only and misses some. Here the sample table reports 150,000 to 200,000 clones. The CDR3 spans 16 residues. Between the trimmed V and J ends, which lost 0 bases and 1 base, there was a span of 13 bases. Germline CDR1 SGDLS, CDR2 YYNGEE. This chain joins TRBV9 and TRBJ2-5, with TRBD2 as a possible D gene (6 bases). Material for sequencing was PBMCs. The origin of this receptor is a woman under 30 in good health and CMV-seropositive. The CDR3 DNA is TGTGCCAGCAGCGTAGGGGGCGGGGTGGTCCAAGAGACCCAGTACTTC. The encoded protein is CASSVGGGVVQETQYF.